One sample yielded the 11 T cell receptor beta chains listed below, sequenced in a study of neoadjuvant nivolumab and ipilimumab in lung cancer. The assay was immunoSEQ multiplex PCR, and TCRdb's table has in-frame clones only and misses some. Among about 3,100 clones, about 91% were seen once, and the ten largest hold approximately 2.3%. The starting material was tumor tissue, obtained after neoadjuvant nivolumab, alone or with ipilimumab, at or shortly before surgery. Every receptor here comes from an adult with non-small cell lung cancer.

The rearrangement uses TRBV30 and TRBJ2-1; D is ambiguous. Trimming removed 3 bases from V and 4 bases from J, with 10 bases in between. CDR3 length: 13 amino acids. Germline loops: CDR1 GTSNPN, CDR2 SVGIG (reference sequence). CDR3 coding DNA: TGTGCCTGGAGGCCACACTCTTACAATGAGCAGTTCTTC. Its protein product is CAWRPHSYNEQFF.

The chain uses TRBV5-1 and TRBJ1-4; D is perhaps TRBD1 (5 bases). Germline CDR1 reads SGHRS; CDR2 reads YFSETQ. Trimming left V 3 bases short and J 3 bases short, with 15 bases between. The CDR3 loop spans 16 amino acids. The CDR3 DNA sequence: TGCGCCAGCAGCTCATTGCCGACAGTCCCTAATGAAAAACTGTTTTTT. This sequence encodes CASSSLPTVPNEKLFF.

This clone turned up a few times. This rearrangement joins TRBV4-3 to TRBJ1-6; D gene unclear. V was clipped by 3 bases and J by 5 bases, with 14 bases between them. The CDR3 has 16 amino acids. CDR1 and CDR2 (germline): LGHNA, YSLEER. This chain's CDR3 is CASSQTAGTNNSPLHF. For the CDR3, the DNA is TGCGCCAGCAGCCAGACTGCAGGCACTAATAATTCACCCCTCCACTTT.

The gene calls are TRBV25-1 and TRBJ1-2, with 10 positions matching TRBD1. CDR3 length: 15 residues. V dropped 4 bases and J dropped 4; count of bases not matched to a gene: 6. Germline CDR1 is MGHDK and CDR2 is SYGVNS. In DNA form, the CDR3 reads TGTGCCAGCAGTGGGGGGACAGGGGCCGTCTATGGCTACACCTTC. It codes for CASSGGTGAVYGYTF.

V is TRBV9 and J is TRBJ2-1, with 10 bases lining up with TRBD2. There are 15 residues in the CDR3. Germline V CDR1 and CDR2: SGDLS, YYNGEE. V shed 4 bases, J shed 6 bases, and the junction held 7 bases outside the gene matches. CDR3: CASSSLAGAPNEQFF. For the CDR3, the DNA is TGTGCCAGCAGCTCGCTAGCGGGGGCCCCCAATGAGCAGTTCTTC.

This clone came up once. The V call is TRBV29-1, the J call TRBJ2-3, with D possibly TRBD2 on 6 matching bases. CDR1 SQVTM and CDR2 ANQGSEA come from the germline V gene. With 4 bases removed from V and 2 bases from J, the gap between germline ends came to 16 bases. There are 15 residues in the CDR3. CDR3 residues: CSVGGTQFITDTQYF. The CDR3 DNA reads as TGCAGCGTTGGCGGGACTCAGTTTATCACAGATACGCAGTATTTT.

The chain has TRBV11-3 and TRBJ2-2; D is ambiguous. The CDR3 consists of 17 residues. V gave up 0 bases and J gave up 4 bases, with 15 bases separating them. CDR1 SGHNT and CDR2 YENEEA come from the germline V gene. The CDR3 protein is CASSLDLRTRGTGELFF. The CDR3 nucleotides are TGTGCCAGCAGCTTAGATTTAAGAACACGCGGCACCGGGGAGCTGTTTTTT.

On this clone itself: One junction end does not reproduce the germline sequence, and a read error may be involved. This chain connects TRBV6-1 to TRBJ1-5; D uncertain. Germline V lookup: CDR1 MNHNS, CDR2 SASEGT. This CDR3 contains 13 residues. CDR3 bases: TGTGCCGGCAGAAAGAGTGGCGTAGAGCCCCAGCATTTT. It encodes CAGRKSGVEPQHF.

The rearrangement uses TRBV30 and TRBJ2-1; D is undetermined. The CDR3 length is 13 residues. The V gene's germline CDR1 is GTSNPN and CDR2 SVGIG (reference sequence). The germline V and J ends were trimmed by 4 bases and 1 base, with 8 bases remaining between them. CDR3 sequence reads: CAWTRSSYNEQFF. The CDR3 DNA is TGTGCCTGGACTAGGTCGTCCTACAATGAGCAGTTCTTC.

The genes are TRBV4-1 and TRBJ2-7; TRBD2 matches at 7 bases. From germline, CDR1 is MGHRA and CDR2 YSYEKL. The CDR3 sequence is 13 residues long. V shed 5 bases, J shed 6 bases, and the junction held 7 bases outside the gene matches. The CDR3 spells CASSYEGGTEQYF. The CDR3 DNA sequence: TGCGCCAGCAGCTATGAGGGAGGGACCGAGCAGTACTTC.

The V gene is TRBV6-6, the J gene TRBJ1-2; D gene uncertain. The CDR3 length is 11 residues. From germline, CDR1 is MNHNY and CDR2 SVGAGI (reference sequence). V lost 6 bases and J 8 bases, leaving 10 bases between the germline ends. The CDR3 sequence is CASRDMDGYTF. The DNA for the CDR3 is TGTGCCAGCAGAGACATGGACGGCTACACCTTC.